These T cell receptor beta chains were read from a single sample in a study of blood T cell repertoires in COVID-19. Profiled with immunoSEQ multiplex PCR; TCRdb holds only in-frame clones, not every one. The profile shows about 270,000 clones, around 86% of them singletons. Source material: peripheral blood. These receptor sequences come from a woman aged 55-70 years with active or convalescent COVID-19. CDR3s include the opening cysteine and the closing phenylalanine or tryptophan. D genes are given only for firm matches. For some rows the clone size is stated as once, few or many, or as a class when expanded; others skip it.

-	TRBV18	TRBJ2-7	-	TGTGCCAGCTCACACTTACACCGTACAGAAGCCTACGAGCAGTACTTC	CASSHLHRTEAYEQYF
-	TRBV6-5	TRBJ2-1	-	TGTGCCAGCAGTTATACGGGGGAGCTCTACAATGAGCAGTTCTTC	CASSYTGELYNEQFF
-	TRBV2	TRBJ1-4	-	TGTGCCTGCCCCAGTCAGACTGCAACTAATGAAAAACTGTTTTTT	CACPSQTATNEKLFF
-	TRBV10-2	TRBJ2-1	TRBD2	TGCGCCAGCAACCCAGGACTAGCGGGGGGACTCAATGAGCAGTTCTTC	CASNPGLAGGLNEQFF
-	TRBV5-1	TRBJ2-3	TRBD2	TGCGCCAGCAGCTATTCTAGCGGGGGGGAGATTAGAGATACGCAGTATTTT	CASSYSSGGEIRDTQYF
-	TRBV4-1	TRBJ2-2	TRBD2	TGCGCCAGCAGCGCACTAGCGGGGGAGATCACCGGGGAGCTGTTTTTT	CASSALAGEITGELFF
-	TRBV27	TRBJ1-1	-	TGTGCCAGCAGTTTGGAGTGGAACACTGAAGCTTTCTTT	CASSLEWNTEAFF
-	TRBV7-2	TRBJ2-1	TRBD2	TGTGCCAGCAGCTTAGGTGCGGGGGCCTACAATGAGCAGTTCTTC	CASSLGAGAYNEQFF
-	TRBV6-5	TRBJ2-2	TRBD2	TGTGCCAGCAGTTACTCTACCGGGGGGTACACCGGGGAGCTGTTTTTT	CASSYSTGGYTGELFF
few	TRBV10-3	TRBJ2-1	TRBD2	TGTGCCATCAGTGAGTCACTAGCGGCGTACAATGAGCAGTTCTTC	CAISESLAAYNEQFF
-	TRBV9	TRBJ2-1	TRBD1	TGTGCCAGCAGCGTAGCTACAGGGGGCTGGATTGAGCAGTTCTTC	CASSVATGGWIEQFF